These T cell receptor beta chains were read from a single sample in a study. Each CDR3 protein gets one entry after TCRdb re-called the RT-PCR reads with MiXCR. The repertoire holds hundreds of thousands of distinct CDR3 sequences, with 13% to 15% as singletons. The sequenced material came from memory CD4+ T cells from blood. The receptors derive from a female donor in good health, serving as a healthy control. CDR3s include the opening cysteine and the closing phenylalanine or tryptophan. Each record gives: clone size, J gene, V gene, CDR3 length, D gene, CDR3 protein, CDR3 DNA. A D gene is named only where the DNA matches it firmly. Expanded clones are given a class, and other clones once, few, many or no size at all.

many	TRBJ1-5	TRBV7-2	15	TRBD1	CASSLETGANQPQHF	TGTGCCAGCAGCTTAGAGACAGGGGCGAATCAGCCCCAGCATTTT
few	TRBJ1-2	TRBV4-3	16	.	CASSPGTVSQSYGYTF	TGCGCCAGCAGCCCCGGAACAGTCAGTCAGTCTTATGGCTACACCTTC
many	TRBJ2-7	TRBV6-2/TRBV6-3	16	.	CASTDSIGRSMYEQYF	TGTGCCAGCACCGACTCAATCGGTAGAAGCATGTACGAGCAGTACTTC
.	TRBJ2-5	TRBV12-3/TRBV12-4	15	.	CASSRRDGGGETQYF	TGTGCCAGCAGTCGCCGGGACGGCGGCGGTGAGACCCAGTACTTC
few	TRBJ1-1	TRBV10-3	14	.	CAIRIQGPNTEAFF	TGTGCCATCAGAATACAGGGCCCGAACACTGAAGCTTTCTTT
few	TRBJ2-5	TRBV18	13	.	CASGRGTQETQYF	TGTGCTTCAGGACGAGGGACTCAAGAGACCCAGTACTTC
many	TRBJ2-7	TRBV7-9	14	.	CASSLETPPYEQYF	TGTGCCAGCAGCTTAGAAACTCCCCCCTACGAGCAGTACTTC
.	TRBJ1-2	TRBV19	16	.	CASSIARGTDLYGYTF	TGTGCCAGTAGTATAGCTCGAGGGACGGACCTCTATGGCTACACCTTC
few	TRBJ2-7	TRBV6-1	11	.	CASGVTYEQYF	TGTGCCAGCGGGGTGACCTACGAGCAGTACTTC
.	TRBJ2-2	TRBV6-2/TRBV6-3	15	TRBD2	CASSYAGLVSGELFF	TGTGCCAGCAGTTACGCCGGACTAGTATCCGGGGAGCTGTTTTTT
.	TRBJ1-2	TRBV20-1	18	TRBD1	CSAREGTARKRLGYGYTF	TGCAGTGCTAGAGAAGGGACAGCGAGAAAACGATTGGGCTATGGCTACACCTTC
few	TRBJ1-4	TRBV5-1	15	.	CASSTQDGLTEKLFF	TGCGCCAGCAGTACCCAGGACGGTCTAACTGAAAAACTGTTTTTT
.	TRBJ1-1	TRBV6-1	14	.	CASRKEPVNTEAFF	TGTGCCAGCAGAAAGGAACCAGTGAACACTGAAGCTTTCTTT
.	TRBJ2-6	TRBV5-4	17	.	CASSRRDRFSGANVLTF	TGTGCCAGCAGCAGGAGGGACAGATTCTCTGGGGCCAACGTCCTGACTTTC
many	TRBJ1-5	TRBV24-1	14	.	CATSDGWENQPQHF	TGTGCCACCAGTGATGGGTGGGAGAATCAGCCCCAGCATTTT
many	TRBJ2-1	TRBV12-3/TRBV12-4	15	TRBD2	CASSLVGGREGEQFF	TGTGCCAGCAGTTTAGTCGGCGGGAGGGAGGGTGAGCAGTTCTTC
many	TRBJ2-7	TRBV7-2	14	.	CASSLQGSSYEQYF	TGTGCCAGCAGCCTGCAGGGGTCCTCCTACGAGCAGTACTTC
.	TRBJ2-7	TRBV12-3/TRBV12-4	14	TRBD2	CASRIAGGPGEQYF	TGTGCCAGCAGGATAGCGGGAGGGCCGGGGGAGCAGTACTTC
.	TRBJ1-1	TRBV10-3	13	.	CAISVGHGTEAFF	TGTGCCATCAGTGTAGGTCATGGCACTGAAGCTTTCTTT
many	TRBJ2-5	TRBV4-1	13	.	CASSRVTQETQYF	TGCGCCAGCAGCCGGGTGACACAAGAGACCCAGTACTTC
many	TRBJ2-1	TRBV7-2	14	.	CASSLLGPYNEQFF	TGTGCCAGCAGCTTATTGGGACCCTACAATGAGCAGTTCTTC
few	TRBJ2-1	TRBV7-9	16	.	CASSLERFLGRNEQFF	TGTGCCAGCAGCTTAGAACGGTTCCTGGGACGGAATGAGCAGTTCTTC
many	TRBJ2-3	TRBV6-4	13	.	CASSARGADTQYF	TGTGCCAGCAGCGCGAGAGGGGCAGATACGCAGTATTTT
many	TRBJ1-5	TRBV5-6	15	TRBD1	CASSLGQGVGQPQHF	TGTGCCAGCAGCTTAGGACAGGGTGTGGGTCAGCCCCAGCATTTT
.	TRBJ2-2	TRBV6-5	15	TRBD1	CASRYRGINTGELFF	TGTGCCAGCAGGTACAGGGGGATCAACACCGGGGAGCTGTTTTTT
.	TRBJ1-2	TRBV10-3	14	.	CAINFDSTTYGYTF	TGTGCCATCAACTTCGACAGCACAACCTATGGCTACACCTTC
few	TRBJ1-1	TRBV6-6	14	.	CASSSPVENTEAFF	TGTGCCAGCAGCAGCCCAGTAGAGAACACTGAAGCTTTCTTT
few	TRBJ2-1	TRBV18	16	TRBD1	CASSPPGQGANNEQFF	TGTGCCAGCTCACCTCCGGGACAGGGGGCTAACAATGAGCAGTTCTTC
few	TRBJ2-5	TRBV25-1	17	TRBD1	CASSESPEDRGWETQYF	TGTGCCAGCAGTGAATCTCCTGAGGACAGGGGATGGGAGACCCAGTACTTC
.	TRBJ1-2	TRBV5-6	13	.	CASRHGEGKGYTF	TGTGCCAGCAGACACGGGGAGGGGAAAGGCTACACCTTC
many	TRBJ1-6	TRBV20-1	15	TRBD1	CSARDRRTGDSPLHF	TGCAGTGCTAGAGACAGGAGGACAGGTGACTCACCCCTCCACTTT
few	TRBJ2-5	TRBV20-1	15	TRBD2	CSAREPGGRKETQYF	TGCAGTGCTAGAGAGCCGGGGGGGCGAAAAGAGACCCAGTACTTC
many	TRBJ1-1	TRBV7-9	12	.	CASSFLRTEAFF	TGTGCCAGCAGCTTCCTGCGGACTGAAGCTTTCTTT
many	TRBJ1-2	TRBV3-1	13	.	CASSQQKRGGYTF	TGTGCCAGCAGCCAGCAGAAAAGGGGCGGCTACACCTTC
.	TRBJ2-1	TRBV10-3	14	TRBD2	CAIGTSATYNEQFF	TGTGCCATCGGGACTAGCGCGACCTACAATGAGCAGTTCTTC
few	TRBJ2-3	TRBV4-1	15	.	CASSQAGPGTDTQYF	TGCGCCAGCAGCCAGGCGGGCCCCGGGACAGATACGCAGTATTTT
few	TRBJ2-7	TRBV27	15	.	CAEGGQTKTTYEQYF	TGTGCCGAAGGGGGGCAGACCAAGACTACCTACGAGCAGTACTTC
few	TRBJ2-7	TRBV28	13	TRBD2	CAATSGSKYEQYF	TGTGCCGCTACTAGCGGGAGTAAGTACGAGCAGTACTTC